This T cell receptor beta chain emerged from a study of T cell changes during pregnancy in multiple sclerosis. This clone was seen just once. Sequencing was performed with immunoSEQ multiplex PCR; in TCRdb, only in-frame clones are kept and a portion is missing. This table holds 40,000 to 65,000 clones, about 92% found once. J was trimmed by 3 bases and V by 4 bases; bases with no gene match: 6. CDR1 and CDR2 (germline): SGHRS, YFSETQ. The CDR3 is 15 amino acids. The chain employs TRBV5-1 and TRBJ1-1, with 10 bases matching TRBD1. Sample: CD4+ T cells from peripheral blood mononuclear cells, taken in the third trimester of pregnancy. This clonotype was sampled from a female donor with multiple sclerosis, enrolled in a pregnancy study. CDR3 in DNA: TGCGCCAGCAGCCACGGGACAGGGGTGGACACTGAAGCTTTCTTT. Residues: CASSHGTGVDTEAFF.